The clone carrying this T cell receptor beta chain was seen a handful of times. Its antigen is as yet unknown. The entry originates in a study of post-analysis software for immune sequencing data. General observations from the study: Strong co-clustering by F measure was evident for samples that had been prepared in the same batch.

Unique molecular identifiers tagged the TCR beta cDNA libraries. TCRdb called the PCR reads again in MiXCR, with one record for every CDR3 protein. The table records approximately 690,000 distinct CDR3 sequences, approximately 59% of them present only once. Sequencing was done on a sample of blood. This sequence was found in a girl aged 2 to 9 with multiple sclerosis.

CDR3 DNA: TGTGCCAGCAGCTTCAGACAGGGACAAGAGACCCAGTACTTC. It codes for CASSFRQGQETQYF. V gene TRBV5-6 combines with J gene TRBJ2-5; 7 nucleotides agree with TRBD1. Germline V CDR1 and CDR2: SGHDT, YYEEEE. The junction had 3 bases not matched to a gene; V was cut back by 2 bases and J by 2 bases. This CDR3 is 14 amino acids long. Full variable domain (remainder filled in from reference TRBV5-6 and TRBJ2-5): DAGVTQSPTHLIKTRGQQVTLRCSPKSGHDTVSWYQQALGQGPQFIFQYYEEEERQRGNFPDRFSGHQFPNYSSELNVNALLLGDSALYLCASSFRQGQETQYFGPGTRLLVL.